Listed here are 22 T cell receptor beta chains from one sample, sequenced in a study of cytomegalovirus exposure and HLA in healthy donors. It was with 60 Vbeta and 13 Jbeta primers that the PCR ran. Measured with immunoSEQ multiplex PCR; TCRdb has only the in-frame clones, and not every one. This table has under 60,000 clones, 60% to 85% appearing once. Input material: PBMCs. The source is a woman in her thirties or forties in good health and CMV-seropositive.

The CDR3 nucleotides read TGTGCCAGCAGGGGGGACAGAAACTCCTACAATGAGCAGTTCTTC. This encodes CASRGDRNSYNEQFF. This chain connects TRBV6-1 to TRBJ2-1; TRBD1 matches 7 bases. Germline CDR1 and CDR2: MNHNS and SASEGT. The CDR3 is 15 residues long. With V trimmed by 6 bases and J by 0 bases, 5 bases remained unmatched.

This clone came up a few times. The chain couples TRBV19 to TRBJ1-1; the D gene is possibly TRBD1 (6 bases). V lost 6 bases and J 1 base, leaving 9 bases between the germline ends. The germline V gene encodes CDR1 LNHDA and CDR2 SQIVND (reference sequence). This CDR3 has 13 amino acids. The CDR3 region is CASRTGSNTEAFF. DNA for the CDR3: TGTGCCAGTAGAACAGGGTCGAACACTGAAGCTTTCTTT.

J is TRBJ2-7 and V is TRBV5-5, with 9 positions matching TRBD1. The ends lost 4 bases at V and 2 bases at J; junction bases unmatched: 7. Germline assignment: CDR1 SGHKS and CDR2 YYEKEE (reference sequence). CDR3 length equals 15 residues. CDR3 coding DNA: TGTGCCAGCAGCCCGACAGGGGGACTACCCTACGAGCAGTACTTC. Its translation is CASSPTGGLPYEQYF.

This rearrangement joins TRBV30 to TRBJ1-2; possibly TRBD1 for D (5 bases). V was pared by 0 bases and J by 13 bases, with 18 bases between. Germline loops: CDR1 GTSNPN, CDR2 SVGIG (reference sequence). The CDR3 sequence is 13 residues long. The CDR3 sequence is CAWSVIGWGETTF. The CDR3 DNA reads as TGTGCCTGGAGTGTAATCGGATGGGGGGAAACCACCTTC.

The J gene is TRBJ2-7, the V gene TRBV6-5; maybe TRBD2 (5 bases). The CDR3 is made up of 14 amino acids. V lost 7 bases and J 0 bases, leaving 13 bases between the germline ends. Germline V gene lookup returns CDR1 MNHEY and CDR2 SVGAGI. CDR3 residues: CASKEVFGSYEQYF. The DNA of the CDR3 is TGTGCCAGCAAGGAGGTTTTCGGCTCCTACGAGCAGTACTTC.

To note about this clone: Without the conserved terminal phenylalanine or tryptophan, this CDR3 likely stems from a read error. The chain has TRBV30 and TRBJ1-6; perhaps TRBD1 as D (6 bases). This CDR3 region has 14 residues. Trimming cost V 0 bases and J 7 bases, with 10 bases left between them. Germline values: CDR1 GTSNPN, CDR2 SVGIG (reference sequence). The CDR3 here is CAWSVGQKNSPLHL. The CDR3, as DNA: TGTGCCTGGAGTGTTGGACAGAAGAATTCACCCCTCCACCTT.

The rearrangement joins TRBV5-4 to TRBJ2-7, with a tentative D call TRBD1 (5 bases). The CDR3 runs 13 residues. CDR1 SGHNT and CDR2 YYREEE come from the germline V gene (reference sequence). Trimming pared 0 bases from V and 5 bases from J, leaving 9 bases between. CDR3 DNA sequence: TGTGCCAGCAGCTTGGGCCAGGGTCACGAGCAGTACTTC. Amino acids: CASSLGQGHEQYF. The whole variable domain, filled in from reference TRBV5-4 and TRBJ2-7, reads ETGVTQSPTHLIKTRGQQVTLRCSSQSGHNTVSWYQQALGQGPQFIFQYYREEENGRGNFPPRFSGLQFPNYSSELNVNALELDDSALYLCASSLGQGHEQYFGPGTRLTVT.

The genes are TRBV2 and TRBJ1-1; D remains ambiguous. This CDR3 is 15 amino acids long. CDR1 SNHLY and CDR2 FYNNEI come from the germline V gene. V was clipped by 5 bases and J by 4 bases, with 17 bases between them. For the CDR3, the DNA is TGTGCCAGCAGTTCGGAAGGCGGAAGGTTCACTGAAGCTTTCTTT. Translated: CASSSEGGRFTEAFF.

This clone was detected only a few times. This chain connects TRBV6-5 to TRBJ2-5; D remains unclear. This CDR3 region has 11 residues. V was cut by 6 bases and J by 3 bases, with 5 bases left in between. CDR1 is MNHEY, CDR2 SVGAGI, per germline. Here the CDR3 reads CASRAEETQYF. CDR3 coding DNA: TGTGCCAGCAGGGCGGAAGAGACCCAGTACTTC.

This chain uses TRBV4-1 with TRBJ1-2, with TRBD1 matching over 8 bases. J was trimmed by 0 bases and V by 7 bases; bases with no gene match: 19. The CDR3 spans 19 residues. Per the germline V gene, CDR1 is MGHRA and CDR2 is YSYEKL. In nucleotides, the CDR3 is TGCGCCAGCACCGCGCTGCCAGGGGGCGCATCGGGGGCTAACTATGGCTACACCTTC. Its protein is CASTALPGGASGANYGYTF.

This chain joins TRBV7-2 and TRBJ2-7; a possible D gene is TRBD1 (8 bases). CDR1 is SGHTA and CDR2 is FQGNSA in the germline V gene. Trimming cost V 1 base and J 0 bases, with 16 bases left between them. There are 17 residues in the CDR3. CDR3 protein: CASSLGEGQDYSYEQYF. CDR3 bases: TGTGCCAGCAGCTTAGGGGAGGGACAGGACTACTCCTACGAGCAGTACTTC. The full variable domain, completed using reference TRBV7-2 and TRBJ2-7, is GAGVSQSPSNKVTEKGKDVELRCDPISGHTALYWYRQSLGQGLEFLIYFQGNSAPDKSGLPSDRFSAERTGGSVSTLTIQRTQQEDSAVYLCASSLGEGQDYSYEQYFGPGTRLTVT.

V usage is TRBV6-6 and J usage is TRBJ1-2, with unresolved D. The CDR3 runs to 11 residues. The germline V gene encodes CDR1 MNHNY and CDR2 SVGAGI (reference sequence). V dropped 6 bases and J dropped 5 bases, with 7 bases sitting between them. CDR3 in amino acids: CASSPQYGYTF. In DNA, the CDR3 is TGTGCCAGCAGCCCCCAGTATGGCTACACCTTC.

The CDR3 DNA follows: TGTGCCAGCAGCTTAGCGACTAGCATGCCCTACGAGCAGTACTTC. This encodes CASSLATSMPYEQYF. V gene TRBV7-9 combines with J gene TRBJ2-7; 7 bases fit TRBD2. Germline-derived CDR1 and CDR2 are SEHNR and FQNEAQ (reference sequence). Trimming took 0 bases from V and 2 from J; bases not matched to a gene: 4. This CDR3 has 15 amino acids. Variable domain in full (rest from reference TRBV7-9 and TRBJ2-7): DTGVSQNPRHKITKRGQNVTFRCDPISEHNRLYWYRQTLGQGPEFLTYFQNEAQLEKSRLLSDRFSAERPKGSFSTLEIQRTEQGDSAMYLCASSLATSMPYEQYFGPGTRLTVT.

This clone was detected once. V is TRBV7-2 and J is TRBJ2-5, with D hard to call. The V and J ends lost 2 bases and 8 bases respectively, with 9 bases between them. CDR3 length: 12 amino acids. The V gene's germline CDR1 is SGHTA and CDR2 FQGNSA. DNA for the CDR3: TGTGCCAGCAGCTTAACCGGTGTAACCCAGTACTTC. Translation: CASSLTGVTQYF.

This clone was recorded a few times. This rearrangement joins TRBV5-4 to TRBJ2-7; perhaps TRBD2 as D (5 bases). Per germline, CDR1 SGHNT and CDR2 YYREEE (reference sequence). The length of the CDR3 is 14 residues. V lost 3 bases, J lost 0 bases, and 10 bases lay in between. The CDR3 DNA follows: TGTGCCAGCAGCTCCGGGGAAAGCTCCTACGAGCAGTACTTC. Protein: CASSSGESSYEQYF.

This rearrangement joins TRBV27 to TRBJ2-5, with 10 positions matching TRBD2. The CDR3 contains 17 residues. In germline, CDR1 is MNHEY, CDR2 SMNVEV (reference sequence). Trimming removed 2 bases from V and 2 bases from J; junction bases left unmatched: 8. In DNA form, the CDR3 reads TGTGCCAGCAGTTTACTTTCCCTAGCGGGGGAACAAGAGACCCAGTACTTC. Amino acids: CASSLLSLAGEQETQYF.

The CDR3 loop is CSGGQGYGYTF. CDR3 bases: TGCAGTGGGGGACAGGGCTATGGCTACACCTTC. The chain uses TRBV20-1 and TRBJ1-2; 9 nucleotides line up with TRBD1. The CDR3 is made up of 11 amino acids. From germline, CDR1 is DFQATT and CDR2 SNEGSKA (reference sequence). Trimming removed 7 bases from V and 4 bases from J; junction bases left unmatched: 1.

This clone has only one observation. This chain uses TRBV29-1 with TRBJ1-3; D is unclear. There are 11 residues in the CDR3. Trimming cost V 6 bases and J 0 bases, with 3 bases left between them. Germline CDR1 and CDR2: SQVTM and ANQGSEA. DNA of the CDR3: TGCAGCGTCATCTCTGGAAACACCATATATTTT. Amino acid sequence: CSVISGNTIYF.

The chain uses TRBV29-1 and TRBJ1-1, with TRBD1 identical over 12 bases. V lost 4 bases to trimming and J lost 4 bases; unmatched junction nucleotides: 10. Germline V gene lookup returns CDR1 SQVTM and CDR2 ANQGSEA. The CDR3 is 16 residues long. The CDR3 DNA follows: TGCAGCGTTGCCTCCGGGACAGGGGGCATCGTCACTGAAGCTTTCTTT. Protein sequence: CSVASGTGGIVTEAFF.

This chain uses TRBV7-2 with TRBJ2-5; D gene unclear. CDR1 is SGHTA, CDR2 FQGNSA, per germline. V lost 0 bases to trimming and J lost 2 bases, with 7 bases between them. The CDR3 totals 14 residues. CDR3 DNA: TGTGCCAGCAGCTTAGCCGCCAGACAAGAGACCCAGTACTTC. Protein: CASSLAARQETQYF.

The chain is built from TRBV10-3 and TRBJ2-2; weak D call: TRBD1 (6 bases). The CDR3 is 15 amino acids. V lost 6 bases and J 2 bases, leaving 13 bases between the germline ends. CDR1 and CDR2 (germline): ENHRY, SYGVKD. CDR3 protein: CAISDPGDNTGELFF. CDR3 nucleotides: TGTGCCATCAGCGATCCAGGGGACAACACCGGGGAGCTGTTTTTT.

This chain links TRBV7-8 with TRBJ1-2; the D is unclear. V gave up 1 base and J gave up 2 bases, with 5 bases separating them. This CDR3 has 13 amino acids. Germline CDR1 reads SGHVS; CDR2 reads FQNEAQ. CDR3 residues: CASSLERNYGYTF. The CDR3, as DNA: TGTGCCAGCAGCTTAGAGCGCAACTATGGCTACACCTTC.